This TCR beta chain was identified during a study of blood T cells in healthy people across ages. Using a J-beta primer mix together with a sample-barcoded 5' primer, a second PCR was run for about 6 to 11 cycles. TCRdb analysed the 5' RACE reads with MiXCR anew, one entry per CDR3 protein. This table holds about 840,000 distinct CDR3 sequences, about 27% found once. Germline loops: CDR1 MDHEN, CDR2 SYDVKM. V was trimmed by 3 bases and J by 0 bases, leaving 12 bases between them. This CDR3 is 17 amino acids long. The same sample was also used in a study of T cells of mothers and their children. Per that study: The effect of thymic selection on TCR recombination output is similar between related and unrelated pairs.

The chain joins TRBV28 to TRBJ1-6; the D is unclear. This TCR came from a woman aged 40-49 years in good health. Sequencing used blood. DNA of the CDR3: TGTGCCAGCAGTTTTGAGGACGGCAGCTCCTATAATTCACCCCTCCACTTT. This sequence encodes CASSFEDGSSYNSPLHF.